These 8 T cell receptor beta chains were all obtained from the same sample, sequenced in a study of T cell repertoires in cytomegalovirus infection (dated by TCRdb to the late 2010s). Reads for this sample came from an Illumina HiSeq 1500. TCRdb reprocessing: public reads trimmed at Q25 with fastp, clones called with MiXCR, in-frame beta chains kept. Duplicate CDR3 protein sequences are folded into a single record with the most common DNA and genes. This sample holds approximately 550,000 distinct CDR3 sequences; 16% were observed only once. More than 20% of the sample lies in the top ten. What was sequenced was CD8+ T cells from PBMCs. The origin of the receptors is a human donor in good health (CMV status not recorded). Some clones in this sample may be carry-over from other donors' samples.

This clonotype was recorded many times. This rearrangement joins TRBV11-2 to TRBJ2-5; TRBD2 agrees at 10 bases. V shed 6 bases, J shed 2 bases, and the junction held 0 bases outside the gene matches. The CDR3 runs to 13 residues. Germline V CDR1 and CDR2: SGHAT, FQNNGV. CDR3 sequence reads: CASRLAGQETQYF. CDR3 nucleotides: TGTGCCAGCAGACTAGCGGGGCAAGAGACCCAGTACTTC.

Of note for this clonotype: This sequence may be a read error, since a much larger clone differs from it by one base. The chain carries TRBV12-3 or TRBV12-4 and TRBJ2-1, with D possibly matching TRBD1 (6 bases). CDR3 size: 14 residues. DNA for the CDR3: TGTGCCAACAGTTTGAGGGGGTGCTGTCATGAGCAGTTCTTC. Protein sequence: CANSLRGCCHEQFF.

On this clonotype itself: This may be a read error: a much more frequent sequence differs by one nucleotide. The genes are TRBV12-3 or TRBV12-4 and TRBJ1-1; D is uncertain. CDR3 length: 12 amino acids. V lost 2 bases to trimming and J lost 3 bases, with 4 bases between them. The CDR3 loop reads CASSLWDTEAFF. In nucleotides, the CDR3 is TGTGCCAGCAGTTTATGGGACACTGAAGCTTTCTTT.

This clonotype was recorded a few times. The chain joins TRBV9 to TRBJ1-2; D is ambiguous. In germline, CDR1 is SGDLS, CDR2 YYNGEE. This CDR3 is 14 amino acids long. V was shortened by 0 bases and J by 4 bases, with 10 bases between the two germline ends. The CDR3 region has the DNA TGTGCCAGCAGCGTAGATTATACAGTCTATGGCTACACCTTC. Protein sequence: CASSVDYTVYGYTF.

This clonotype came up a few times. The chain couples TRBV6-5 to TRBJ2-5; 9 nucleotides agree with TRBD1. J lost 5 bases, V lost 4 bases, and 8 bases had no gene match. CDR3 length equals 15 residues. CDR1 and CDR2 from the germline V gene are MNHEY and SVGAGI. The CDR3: CASSLGTGLMETQYF. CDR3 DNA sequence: TGTGCCAGCAGTTTGGGGACAGGGTTAATGGAGACCCAGTACTTC.

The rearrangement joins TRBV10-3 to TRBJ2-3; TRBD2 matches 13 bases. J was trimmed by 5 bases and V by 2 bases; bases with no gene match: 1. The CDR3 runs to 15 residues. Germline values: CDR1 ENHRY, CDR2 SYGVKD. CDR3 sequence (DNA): TGTGCCATCAGTGAGACTAGCGGGGGGGGAGATACGCAGTATTTT. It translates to CAISETSGGGDTQYF.

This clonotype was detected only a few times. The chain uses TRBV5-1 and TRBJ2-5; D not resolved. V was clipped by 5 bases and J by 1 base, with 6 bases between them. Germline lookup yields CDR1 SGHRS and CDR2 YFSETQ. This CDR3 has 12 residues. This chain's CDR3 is CASRAGQETQYF. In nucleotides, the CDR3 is TGCGCCAGCAGGGCTGGCCAAGAGACCCAGTACTTC.

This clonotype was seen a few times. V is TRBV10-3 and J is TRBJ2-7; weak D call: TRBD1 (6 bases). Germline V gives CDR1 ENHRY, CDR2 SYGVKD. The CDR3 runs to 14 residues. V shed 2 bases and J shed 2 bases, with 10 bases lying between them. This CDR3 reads CAISEGDTAYEQYF. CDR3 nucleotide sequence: TGTGCCATCAGTGAGGGGGACACAGCCTACGAGCAGTACTTC.